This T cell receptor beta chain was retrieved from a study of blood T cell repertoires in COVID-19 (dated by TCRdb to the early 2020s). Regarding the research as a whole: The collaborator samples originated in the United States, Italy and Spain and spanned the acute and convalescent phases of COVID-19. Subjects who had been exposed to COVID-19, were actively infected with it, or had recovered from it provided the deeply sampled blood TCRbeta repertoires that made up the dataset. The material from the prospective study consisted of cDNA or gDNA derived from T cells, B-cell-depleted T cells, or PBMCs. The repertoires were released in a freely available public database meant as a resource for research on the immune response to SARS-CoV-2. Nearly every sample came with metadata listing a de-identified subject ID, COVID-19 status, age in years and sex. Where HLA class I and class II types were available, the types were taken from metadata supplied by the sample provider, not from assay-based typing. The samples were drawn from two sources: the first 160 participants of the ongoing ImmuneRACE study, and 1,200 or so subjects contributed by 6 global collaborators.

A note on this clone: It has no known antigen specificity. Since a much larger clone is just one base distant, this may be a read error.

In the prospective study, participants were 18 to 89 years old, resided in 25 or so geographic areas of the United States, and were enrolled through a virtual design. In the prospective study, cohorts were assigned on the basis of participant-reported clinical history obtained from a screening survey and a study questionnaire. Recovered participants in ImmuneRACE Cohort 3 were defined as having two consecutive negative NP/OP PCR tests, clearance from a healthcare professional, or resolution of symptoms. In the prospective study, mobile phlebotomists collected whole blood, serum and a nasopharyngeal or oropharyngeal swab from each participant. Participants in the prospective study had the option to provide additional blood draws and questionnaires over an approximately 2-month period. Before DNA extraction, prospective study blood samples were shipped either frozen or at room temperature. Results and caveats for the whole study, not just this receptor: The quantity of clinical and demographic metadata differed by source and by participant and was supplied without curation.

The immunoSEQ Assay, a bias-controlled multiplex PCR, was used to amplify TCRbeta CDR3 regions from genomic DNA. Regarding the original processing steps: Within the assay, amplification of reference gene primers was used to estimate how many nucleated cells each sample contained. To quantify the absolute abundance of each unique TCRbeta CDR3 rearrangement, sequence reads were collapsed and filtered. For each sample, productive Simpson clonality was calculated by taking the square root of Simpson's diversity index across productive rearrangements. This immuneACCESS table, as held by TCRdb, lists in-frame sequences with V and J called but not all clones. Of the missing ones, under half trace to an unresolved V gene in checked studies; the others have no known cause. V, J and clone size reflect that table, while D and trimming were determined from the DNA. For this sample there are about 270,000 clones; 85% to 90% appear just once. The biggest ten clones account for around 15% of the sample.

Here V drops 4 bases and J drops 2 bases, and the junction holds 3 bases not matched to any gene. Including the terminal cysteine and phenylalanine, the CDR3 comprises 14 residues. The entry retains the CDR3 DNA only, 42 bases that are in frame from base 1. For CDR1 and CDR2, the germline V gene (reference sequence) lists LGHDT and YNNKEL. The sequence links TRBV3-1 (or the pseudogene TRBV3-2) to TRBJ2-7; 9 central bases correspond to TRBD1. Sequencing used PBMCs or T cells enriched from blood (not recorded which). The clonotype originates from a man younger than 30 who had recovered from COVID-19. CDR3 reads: CASSPGQGTYEQYF. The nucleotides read TGTGCCAGCAGCCCGGGACAGGGAACCTACGAGCAGTACTTC.